This record concerns one T cell receptor (beta chain) sequence. This sample was included in a study of blood T cells in healthy people across ages. Primers used in a second PCR of roughly 7 to 12 cycles were a sample-barcoded 5' primer and a J-beta primer mix. TCRdb reanalysed the 5' RACE reads using MiXCR and keeps one entry per CDR3 protein. The profile shows roughly 800,000 distinct CDR3 sequences, roughly 25% of them singletons. This CDR3 is 15 amino acids long. Germline V CDR1 and CDR2: SGHNT, YYREEE (reference sequence). V gave up 3 bases and J gave up 7 bases; unmatched junction bases: 12. The data were also submitted as part of a second study, on T cells of mothers and their children.

Sequenced material: blood. V and J are TRBV5-4 and TRBJ2-7; TRBD2 matches at 8 bases. The receptor was isolated from a boy under 18 in good health. CDR3 coding DNA: TGTGCCAGCAGCTCCGACCCCGGACTAGCCAGGGAGCAGTACTTC. Amino acid sequence: CASSSDPGLAREQYF. The entire variable domain, with the rest obtained from reference TRBV5-4 and TRBJ2-7, is as follows: ETGVTQSPTHLIKTRGQQVTLRCSSQSGHNTVSWYQQALGQGPQFIFQYYREEENGRGNFPPRFSGLQFPNYSSELNVNALELDDSALYLCASSSDPGLAREQYFGPGTRLTVT.